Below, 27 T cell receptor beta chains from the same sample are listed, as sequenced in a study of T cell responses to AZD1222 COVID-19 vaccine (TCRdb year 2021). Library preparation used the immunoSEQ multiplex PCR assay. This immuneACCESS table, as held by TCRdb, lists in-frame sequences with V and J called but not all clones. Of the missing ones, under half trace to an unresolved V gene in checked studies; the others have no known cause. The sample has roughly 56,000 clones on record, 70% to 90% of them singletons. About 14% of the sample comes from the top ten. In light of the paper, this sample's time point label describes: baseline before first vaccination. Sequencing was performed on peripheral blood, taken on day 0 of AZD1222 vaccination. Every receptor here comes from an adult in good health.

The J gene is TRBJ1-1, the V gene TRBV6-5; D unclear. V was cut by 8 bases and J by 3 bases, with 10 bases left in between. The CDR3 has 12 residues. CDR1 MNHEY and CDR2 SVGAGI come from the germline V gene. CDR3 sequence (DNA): TGTGCCAGCTTGGCAGAATACACTGAAGCTTTCTTT. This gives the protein CASLAEYTEAFF.

CDR3 protein: CSVDRGLAGGEQYF. The CDR3, as DNA: TGCAGCGTGGACAGGGGGCTAGCGGGGGGCGAGCAGTACTTC. J is TRBJ2-7 and V is TRBV29-1; D tentatively fits TRBD1 or TRBD2 (11 bases each). The V gene lost 6 bases and the J gene lost 6 bases, with 21 bases spanning the gap. Germline V gene sequence: CDR1 SQVTM, CDR2 ANQGSEA. This CDR3 has 14 residues.

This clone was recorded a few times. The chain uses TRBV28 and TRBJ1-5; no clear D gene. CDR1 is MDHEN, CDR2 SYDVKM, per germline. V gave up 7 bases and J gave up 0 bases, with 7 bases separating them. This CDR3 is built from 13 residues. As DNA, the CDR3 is TGTGCCAGCACCAAATATAGCAATCAGCCCCAGCATTTT. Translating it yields CASTKYSNQPQHF.

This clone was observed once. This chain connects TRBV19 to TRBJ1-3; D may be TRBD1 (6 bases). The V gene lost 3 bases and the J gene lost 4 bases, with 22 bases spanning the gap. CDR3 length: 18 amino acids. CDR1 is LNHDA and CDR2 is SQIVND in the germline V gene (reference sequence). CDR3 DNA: TGTGCCAGTAGTATCCGCGCTCGGGGCACAGGGTTCGGAAACACCATATATTTT. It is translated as CASSIRARGTGFGNTIYF.

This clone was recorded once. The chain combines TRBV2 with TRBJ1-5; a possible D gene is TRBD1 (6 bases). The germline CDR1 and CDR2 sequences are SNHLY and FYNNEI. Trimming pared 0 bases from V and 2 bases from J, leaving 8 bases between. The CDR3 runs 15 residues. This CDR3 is CASSEAGGGNQPQHF. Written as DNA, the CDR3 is TGTGCCAGCAGTGAAGCGGGGGGCGGCAATCAGCCCCAGCATTTT.

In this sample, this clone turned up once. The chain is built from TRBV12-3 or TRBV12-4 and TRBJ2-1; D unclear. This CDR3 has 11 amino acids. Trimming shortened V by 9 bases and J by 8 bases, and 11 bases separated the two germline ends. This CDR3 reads CASLKRDEQFF. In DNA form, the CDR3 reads TGTGCCAGTCTTAAACGGGATGAGCAGTTCTTC.

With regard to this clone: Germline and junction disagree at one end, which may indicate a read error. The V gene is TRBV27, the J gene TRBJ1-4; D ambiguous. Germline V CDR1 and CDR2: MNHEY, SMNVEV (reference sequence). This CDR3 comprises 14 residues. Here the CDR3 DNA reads TGTGCCAGCAGCTTATTTCGCGGAAATGAAAAACTGTTTTTT. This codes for CASSLFRGNEKLFF.

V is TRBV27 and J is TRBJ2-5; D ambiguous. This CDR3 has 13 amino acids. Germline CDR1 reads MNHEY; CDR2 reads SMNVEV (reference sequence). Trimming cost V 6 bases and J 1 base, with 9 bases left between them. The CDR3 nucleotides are TGTGCCAGCAGCCGCCGCCCCCAAGAGACCCAGTACTTC. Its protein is CASSRRPQETQYF.

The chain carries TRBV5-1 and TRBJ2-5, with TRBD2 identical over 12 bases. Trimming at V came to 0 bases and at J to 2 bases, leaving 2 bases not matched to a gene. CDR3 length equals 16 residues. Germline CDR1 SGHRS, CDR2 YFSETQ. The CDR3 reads CASSLGTSGEQETQYF. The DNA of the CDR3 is TGCGCCAGCAGCTTGGGGACTAGCGGGGAACAAGAGACCCAGTACTTC.

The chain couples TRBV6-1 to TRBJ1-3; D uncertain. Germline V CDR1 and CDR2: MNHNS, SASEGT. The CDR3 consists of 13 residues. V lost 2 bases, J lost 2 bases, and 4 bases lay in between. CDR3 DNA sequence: TGTGCCAGCAGTGAAAGTCCTGGAAACACCATATATTTT. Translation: CASSESPGNTIYF.

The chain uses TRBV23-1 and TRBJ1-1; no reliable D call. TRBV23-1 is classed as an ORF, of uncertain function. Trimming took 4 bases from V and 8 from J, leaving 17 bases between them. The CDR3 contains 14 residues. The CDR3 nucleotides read TGCGCCAGCAGTCGGTCGGTCGGGGAGGAGGAAGCTTTCTTT. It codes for CASSRSVGEEEAFF.

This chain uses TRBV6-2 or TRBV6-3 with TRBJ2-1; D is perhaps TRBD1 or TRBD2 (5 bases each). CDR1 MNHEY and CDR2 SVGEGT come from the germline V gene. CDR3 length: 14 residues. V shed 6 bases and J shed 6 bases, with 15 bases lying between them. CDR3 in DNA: TGTGCCAGCAGCCTCCTGGGGGTGTCCAATGAGCAGTTCTTC. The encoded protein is CASSLLGVSNEQFF.

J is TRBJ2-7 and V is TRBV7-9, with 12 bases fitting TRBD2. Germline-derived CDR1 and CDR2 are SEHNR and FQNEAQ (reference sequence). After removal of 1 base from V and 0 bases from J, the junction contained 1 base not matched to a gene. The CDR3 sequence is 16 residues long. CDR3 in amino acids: CASSLGLAGDSYEQYF. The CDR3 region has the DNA TGTGCCAGCAGCTTAGGACTAGCGGGGGACTCCTACGAGCAGTACTTC.

The CDR3 loop reads CASSLEVRGEQFF. CDR3 in DNA: TGTGCCAGCAGCTTGGAGGTGAGGGGTGAGCAGTTCTTC. The rearrangement uses TRBV5-5 and TRBJ2-1; D possibly matches TRBD1 or TRBD2 (5 bases each). Germline CDR1 and CDR2: SGHKS and YYEKEE (reference sequence). This CDR3 region has 13 residues. V was pared by 0 bases and J by 9 bases, with 10 bases between.

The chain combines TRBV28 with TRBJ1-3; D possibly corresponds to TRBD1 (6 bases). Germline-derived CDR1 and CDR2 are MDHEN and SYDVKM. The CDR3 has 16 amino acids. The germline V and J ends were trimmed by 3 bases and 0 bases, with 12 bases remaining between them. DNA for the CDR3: TGTGCCAGCAGTTTTGGGGGCTTACTCTCTGGAAACACCATATATTTT. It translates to CASSFGGLLSGNTIYF.

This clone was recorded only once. CDR3 loop: CASMGANEQFF. Written as DNA, the CDR3 is TGTGCCAGCATGGGGGCCAATGAGCAGTTCTTC. The chain has TRBV6-5 and TRBJ2-1; D is perhaps TRBD1 (6 bases). CDR3 length equals 11 residues. Deletions cut 7 bases from V and 6 bases from J, with 7 bases between. CDR1 and CDR2 (germline): MNHEY, SVGAGI.

CDR3 amino acids: CASSPTKFQGDYEQYF. CDR3 bases: TGTGCCAGCAGCCCCACAAAATTCCAGGGCGACTACGAGCAGTACTTC. The chain employs TRBV7-9 and TRBJ2-7, with TRBD1 as a possible D gene (5 bases). Per the germline V gene, CDR1 is SEHNR and CDR2 is FQNEAQ (reference sequence). Trimming stripped 5 bases from V and 3 bases from J, with 20 bases between. The CDR3 length is 16 residues.

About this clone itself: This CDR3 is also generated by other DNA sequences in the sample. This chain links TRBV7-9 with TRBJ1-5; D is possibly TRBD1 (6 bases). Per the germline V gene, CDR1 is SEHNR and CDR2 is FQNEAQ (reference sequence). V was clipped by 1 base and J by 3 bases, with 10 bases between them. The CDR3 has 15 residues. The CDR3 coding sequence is TGTGCCAGCAGCTTAGGGGGACACTCCAATCAGCCCCAGCATTTT. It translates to CASSLGGHSNQPQHF.

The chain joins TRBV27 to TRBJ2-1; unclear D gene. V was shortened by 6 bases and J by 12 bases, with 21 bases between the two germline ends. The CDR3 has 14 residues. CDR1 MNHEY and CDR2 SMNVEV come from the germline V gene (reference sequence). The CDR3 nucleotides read TGTGCCAGCAGGTTGGACGGACGGTCATCATGGCAGTTCTTC. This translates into CASRLDGRSSWQFF.

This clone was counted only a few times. The chain's CDR3 is CASSPSSGGADTQYF. The CDR3 nucleotides are TGTGCCAGCAGTCCCTCTAGCGGGGGGGCGGATACGCAGTATTTT. This chain uses TRBV6-5 with TRBJ2-3; 12 bases match TRBD2. With 5 bases clipped from V and 6 bases from J, the junction kept 6 bases outside the gene matches. The CDR3 is 15 residues long. CDR1 MNHEY and CDR2 SVGAGI come from the germline V gene.

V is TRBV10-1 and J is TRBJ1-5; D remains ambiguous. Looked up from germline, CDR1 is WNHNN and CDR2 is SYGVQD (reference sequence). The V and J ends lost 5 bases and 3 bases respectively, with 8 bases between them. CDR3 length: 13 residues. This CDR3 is CASSSTPNQPQHF. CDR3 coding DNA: TGCGCCAGCAGTTCCACTCCCAATCAGCCCCAGCATTTT.

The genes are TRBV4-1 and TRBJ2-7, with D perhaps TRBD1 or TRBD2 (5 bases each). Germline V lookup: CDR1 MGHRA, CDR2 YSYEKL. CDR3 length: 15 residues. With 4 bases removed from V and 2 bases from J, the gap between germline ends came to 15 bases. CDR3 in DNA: TGCGCCAGCAGCCCCCCCCGGGACGTCCCCTACGAGCAGTACTTC. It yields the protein CASSPPRDVPYEQYF.

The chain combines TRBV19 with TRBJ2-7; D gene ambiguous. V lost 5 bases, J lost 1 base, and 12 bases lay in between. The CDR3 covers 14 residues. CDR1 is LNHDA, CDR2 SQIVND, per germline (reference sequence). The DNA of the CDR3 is TGTGCCAGTAGTTTGGGGTTAAATTCCTACGAGCAGTACTTC. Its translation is CASSLGLNSYEQYF.

CDR3 sequence (DNA): TGTGCCAGCAGTTACCGCTGGCATAACGGCAATCAGCCCCAGCATTTT. Protein sequence: CASSYRWHNGNQPQHF. This chain joins TRBV6-5 and TRBJ1-5, with D uncertain. Trimming removed 2 bases at V and 2 bases at J, with 13 bases between. This CDR3 has 16 amino acids. CDR1 is MNHEY, CDR2 SVGAGI, per germline.

CDR3 in DNA: TGCAGCGTTGTGCGAGGGAACTATGGCTACACCTTC. Its protein product is CSVVRGNYGYTF. The V gene is TRBV29-1, the J gene TRBJ1-2; D is ambiguous. This CDR3 has 12 residues. V lost 4 bases and J lost 2, with 8 bases in between. Germline CDR1 reads SQVTM; CDR2 reads ANQGSEA.

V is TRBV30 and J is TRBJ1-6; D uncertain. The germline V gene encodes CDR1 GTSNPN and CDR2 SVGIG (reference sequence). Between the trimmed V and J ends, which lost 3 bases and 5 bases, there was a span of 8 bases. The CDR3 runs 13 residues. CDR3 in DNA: TGTGCCTGGAGCCCCCGGAATAATTCACCCCTCCACTTT. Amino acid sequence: CAWSPRNNSPLHF.

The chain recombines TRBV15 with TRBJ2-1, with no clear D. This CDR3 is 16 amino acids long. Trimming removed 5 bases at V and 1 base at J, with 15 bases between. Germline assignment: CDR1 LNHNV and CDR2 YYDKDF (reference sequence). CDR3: CATSPRGALSYNEQFF. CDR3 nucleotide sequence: TGTGCCACCAGCCCACGCGGTGCCCTATCCTACAATGAGCAGTTCTTC.